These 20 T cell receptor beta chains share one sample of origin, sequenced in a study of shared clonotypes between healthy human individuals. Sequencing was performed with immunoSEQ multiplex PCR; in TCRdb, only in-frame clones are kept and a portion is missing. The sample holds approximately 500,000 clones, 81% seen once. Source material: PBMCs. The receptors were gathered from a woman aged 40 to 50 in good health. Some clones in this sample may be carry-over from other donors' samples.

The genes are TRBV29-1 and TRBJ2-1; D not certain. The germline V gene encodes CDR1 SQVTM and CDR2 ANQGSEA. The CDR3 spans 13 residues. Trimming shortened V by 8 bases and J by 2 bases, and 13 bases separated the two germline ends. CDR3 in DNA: TGCAGCTCCGCCCAAACCCCCTACAATGAGCAGTTCTTC. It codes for CSSAQTPYNEQFF.

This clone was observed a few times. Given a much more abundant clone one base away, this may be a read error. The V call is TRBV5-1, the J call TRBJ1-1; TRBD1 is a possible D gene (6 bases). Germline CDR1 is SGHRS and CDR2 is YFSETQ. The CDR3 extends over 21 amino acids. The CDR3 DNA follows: TGCGCCAGCAGCTTGATTCCAACTAACCAAAAGAGTACGGGACAAGTCACTGAAGCTTCCTTT. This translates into CASSLIPTNQKSTGQVTEASF.

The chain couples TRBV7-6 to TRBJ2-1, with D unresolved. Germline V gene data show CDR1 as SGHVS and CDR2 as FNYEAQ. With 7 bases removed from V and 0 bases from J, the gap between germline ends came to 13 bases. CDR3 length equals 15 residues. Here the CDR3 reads CASTINYSSYNEQFF. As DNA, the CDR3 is TGTGCCAGCACCATTAACTACAGCTCCTACAATGAGCAGTTCTTC.

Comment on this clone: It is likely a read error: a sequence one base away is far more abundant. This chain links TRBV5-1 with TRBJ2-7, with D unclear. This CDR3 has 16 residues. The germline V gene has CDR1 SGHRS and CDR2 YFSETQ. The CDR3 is CASSPSGAADPHEQHF. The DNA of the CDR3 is TGCGCCAGCAGCCCCTCAGGTGCGGCGGACCCCCACGAGCAGCACTTC.

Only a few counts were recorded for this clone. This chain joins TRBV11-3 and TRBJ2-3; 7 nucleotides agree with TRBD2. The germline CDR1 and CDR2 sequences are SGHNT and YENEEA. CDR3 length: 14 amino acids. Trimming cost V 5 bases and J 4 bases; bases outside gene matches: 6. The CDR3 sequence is CASSPGRAADTQYF. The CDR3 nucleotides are TGTGCCAGCAGCCCTGGGAGGGCCGCAGATACGCAGTATTTT.

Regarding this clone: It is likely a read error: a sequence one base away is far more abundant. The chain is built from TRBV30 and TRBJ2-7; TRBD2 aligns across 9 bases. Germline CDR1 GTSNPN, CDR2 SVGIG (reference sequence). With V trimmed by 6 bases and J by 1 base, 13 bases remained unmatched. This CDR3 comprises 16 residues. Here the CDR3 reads CACSLYVTSGSYEQYF. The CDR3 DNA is TGTGCCTGTAGTCTATATGTGACTAGCGGTTCCTACGAGCAGTACTTC.

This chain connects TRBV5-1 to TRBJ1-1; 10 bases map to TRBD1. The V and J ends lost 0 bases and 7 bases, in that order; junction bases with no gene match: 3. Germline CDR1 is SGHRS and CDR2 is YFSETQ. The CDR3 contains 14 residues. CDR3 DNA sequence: TGCGCCAGCAGCTTGGGACAGGGGGCTGGTGAAGCTTTCTTT. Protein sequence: CASSLGQGAGEAFF.

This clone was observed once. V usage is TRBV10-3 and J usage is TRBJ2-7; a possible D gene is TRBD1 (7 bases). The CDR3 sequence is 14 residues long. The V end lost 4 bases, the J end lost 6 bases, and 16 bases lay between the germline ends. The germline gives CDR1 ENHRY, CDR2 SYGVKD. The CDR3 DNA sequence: TGTGCCATCAGTGCGCCGGAGCAGGGGGGCGAGCAGTACTTC. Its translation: CAISAPEQGGEQYF.

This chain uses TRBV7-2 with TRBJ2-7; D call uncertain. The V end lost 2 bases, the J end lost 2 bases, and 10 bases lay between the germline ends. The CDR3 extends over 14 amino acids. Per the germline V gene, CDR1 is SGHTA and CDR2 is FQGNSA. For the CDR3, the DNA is TGTGCCAGCAGCTTAAACTCTCAAGCCTACGAGCAGTACTTC. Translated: CASSLNSQAYEQYF.

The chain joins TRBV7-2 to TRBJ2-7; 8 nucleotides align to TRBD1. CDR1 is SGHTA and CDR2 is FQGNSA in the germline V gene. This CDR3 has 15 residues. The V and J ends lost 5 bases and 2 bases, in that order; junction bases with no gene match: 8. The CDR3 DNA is TGTGCCAGCAGCCGTCGACAGGGGATAACCTACGAGCAGTACTTC. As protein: CASSRRQGITYEQYF.

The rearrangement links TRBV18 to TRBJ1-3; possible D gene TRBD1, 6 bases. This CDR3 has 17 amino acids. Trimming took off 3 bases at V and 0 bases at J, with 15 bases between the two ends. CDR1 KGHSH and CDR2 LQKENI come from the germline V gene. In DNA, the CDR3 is TGTGCCAGCTCACCCTCGACAGGACTGAGCTCTGGAAACACCATATATTTT. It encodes CASSPSTGLSSGNTIYF.

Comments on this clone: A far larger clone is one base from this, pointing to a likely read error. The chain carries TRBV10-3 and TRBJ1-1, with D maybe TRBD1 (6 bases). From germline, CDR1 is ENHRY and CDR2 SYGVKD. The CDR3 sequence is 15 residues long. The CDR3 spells CSSIQGRGWNTEAFF. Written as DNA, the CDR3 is TGTTCCAGTATACAGGGTCGAGGATGGAACACTGAAGCTTTCTTT.

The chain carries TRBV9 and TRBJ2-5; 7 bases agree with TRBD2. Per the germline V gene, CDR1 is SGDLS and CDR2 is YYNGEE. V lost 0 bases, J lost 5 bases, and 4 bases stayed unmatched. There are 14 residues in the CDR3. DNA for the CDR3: TGTGCCAGCAGCGTAGCGTCCGGGGGGGAGACCCAGTACTTC. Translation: CASSVASGGETQYF.

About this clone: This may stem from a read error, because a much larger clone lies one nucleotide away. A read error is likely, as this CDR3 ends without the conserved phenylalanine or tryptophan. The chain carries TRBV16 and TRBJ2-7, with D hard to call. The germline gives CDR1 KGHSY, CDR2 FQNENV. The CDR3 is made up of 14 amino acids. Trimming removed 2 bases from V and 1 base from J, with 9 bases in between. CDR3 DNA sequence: TGTGCCAGCAGCCAACCCAGGTTATCCTACGAGCAGTACTCC. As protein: CASSQPRLSYEQYS.

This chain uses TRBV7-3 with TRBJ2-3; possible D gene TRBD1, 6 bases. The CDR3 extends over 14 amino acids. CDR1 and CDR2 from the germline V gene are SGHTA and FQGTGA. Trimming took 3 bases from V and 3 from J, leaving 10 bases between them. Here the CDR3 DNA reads TGTGCCAGCAGCTTGGACAGAAGAACAGATACGCAGTATTTT. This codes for CASSLDRRTDTQYF.

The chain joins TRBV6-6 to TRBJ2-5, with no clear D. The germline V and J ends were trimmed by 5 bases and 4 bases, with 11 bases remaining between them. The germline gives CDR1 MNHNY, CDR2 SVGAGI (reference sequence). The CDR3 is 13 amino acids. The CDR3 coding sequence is TGTGCCAGCAGTGCCCCCGGTTCAGAGACCCAGTACTTC. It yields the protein CASSAPGSETQYF.

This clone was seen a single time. CDR3 loop: CASSSPYSTEAFF. The DNA for the CDR3 is TGTGCCAGCAGCTCGCCCTACAGCACTGAAGCTTTCTTT. The chain uses TRBV11-2 and TRBJ1-1; D not certain. Per the germline V gene, CDR1 is SGHAT and CDR2 is FQNNGV. The V and J ends lost 4 bases and 4 bases respectively, with 10 bases between them. This CDR3 is built from 13 residues.

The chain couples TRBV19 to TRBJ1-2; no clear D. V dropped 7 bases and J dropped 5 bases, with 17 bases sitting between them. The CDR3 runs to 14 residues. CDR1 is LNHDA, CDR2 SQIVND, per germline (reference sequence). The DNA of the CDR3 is TGTGCCAGTAAAGGGTTGGCAGAATGGTATGGCTACACCTTC. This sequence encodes CASKGLAEWYGYTF.

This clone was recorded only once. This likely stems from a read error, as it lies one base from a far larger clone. The CDR3 is CASSSDSSEQYF. The CDR3 nucleotides are TGTGCCAGCAGTTCAGACTCCTCCGAGCAGTACTTC. J is TRBJ2-7 and V is TRBV11-3, with D unclear. Germline-derived CDR1 and CDR2 are SGHNT and YENEEA. The CDR3 spans 12 residues.

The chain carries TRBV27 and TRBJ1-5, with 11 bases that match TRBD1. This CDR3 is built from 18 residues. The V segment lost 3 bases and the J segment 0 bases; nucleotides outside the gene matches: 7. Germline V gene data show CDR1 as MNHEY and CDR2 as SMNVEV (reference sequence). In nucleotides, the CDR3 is TGTGCCAGCAGTTTCTGGGACAGGGGGGATTATAGCAATCAGCCCCAGCATTTT. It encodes CASSFWDRGDYSNQPQHF.